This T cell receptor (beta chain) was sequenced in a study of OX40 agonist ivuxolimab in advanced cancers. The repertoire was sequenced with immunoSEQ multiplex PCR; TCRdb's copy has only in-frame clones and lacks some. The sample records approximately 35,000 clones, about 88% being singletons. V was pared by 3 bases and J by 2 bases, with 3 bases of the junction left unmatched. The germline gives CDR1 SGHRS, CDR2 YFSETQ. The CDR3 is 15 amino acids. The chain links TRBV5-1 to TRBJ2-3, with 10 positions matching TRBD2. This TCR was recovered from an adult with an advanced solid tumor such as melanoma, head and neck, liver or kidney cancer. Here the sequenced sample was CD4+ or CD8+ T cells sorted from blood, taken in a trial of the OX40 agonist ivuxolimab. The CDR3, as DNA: TGCGCCAGCAGCTCTCTAGCGGGAGACACAGATACGCAGTATTTT. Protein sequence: CASSSLAGDTDTQYF.